These 14 T cell receptor beta chains were sequenced from one sample in a study of blood T cells in healthy people across ages. A second about 7 to 11 cycle PCR used barcoded and J-beta primers. TCRdb reprocessed the 5' RACE reads via MiXCR and lists one record per CDR3 protein. The table lists 1.5 million to 1.9 million distinct CDR3 sequences, approximately 39% of them singletons. The sample consisted of blood. The receptors come from a woman between 18 and 29 years old in good health.

There are a few counts of this clonotype. In DNA form, the CDR3 reads TGTGCCAGCGCGCGGGGGCTGAGCAATGAAAAACTGTTTTTT. Encoded protein: CASARGLSNEKLFF. The chain joins TRBV3-1 to TRBJ1-4, with D possibly TRBD1 on 6 matching bases. V lost 8 bases and J 5 bases, leaving 15 bases between the germline ends. CDR1 is LGHDT, CDR2 YNNKEL, per germline (reference sequence). The length of the CDR3 is 14 residues. Full variable domain (rest looked up from reference TRBV3-1 and TRBJ1-4): DTAVSQTPKYLVTQMGNDKSIKCEQNLGHDTMYWYKQDSKKFLKIMFSYNNKELIINETVPNRFSPKSPDKAHLNLHINSLELGDSAVYFCASARGLSNEKLFFGSGTQLSVL.

This clonotype was detected only a few times. V is TRBV2 and J is TRBJ2-7, with TRBD2 matching over 9 bases. The CDR3 length is 15 residues. The trim removed 6 bases at V and 3 bases at J, leaving 9 bases unmatched. Germline V gene lookup returns CDR1 SNHLY and CDR2 FYNNEI. The CDR3 DNA is TGTGCCAGCAGGGAAAGGCCTAGCGGGGTCTACGAGCAGTACTTC. This sequence encodes CASRERPSGVYEQYF.

The J gene is TRBJ2-4, the V gene TRBV28, with a tentative D call TRBD2 (5 bases). The J call may be incorrect, as the DNA end agrees better with TRBJ2-7. This CDR3 region has 17 residues. CDR1 is MDHEN and CDR2 is SYDVKM in the germline V gene. The CDR3 DNA reads as TGTGCCAGCAGTGAAGGGCTAGTGGGAGCTCCGACCTACGAGCAGTACTTC. Translated, it gives CASSEGLVGAPTYEQYF.

V gene TRBV6-6 combines with J gene TRBJ2-3; D is perhaps TRBD1 (6 bases). CDR1 is MNHNY, CDR2 SVGAGI, per germline (reference sequence). Trimming removed 6 bases at V and 2 bases at J, with 9 bases between. The CDR3 spans 13 residues. The CDR3 reads CASRHRDTDTQYF. The DNA for the CDR3 is TGTGCCAGCAGACACAGGGACACAGATACGCAGTATTTT.

The V and J genes are TRBV4-1 and TRBJ1-2; 9 bases are shared with TRBD1. This CDR3 is 15 amino acids long. CDR1 is MGHRA, CDR2 YSYEKL, per germline. The trim removed 2 bases at V and 5 bases at J, leaving 6 bases unmatched. The DNA for the CDR3 is TGCGCCAGCAGCCAACCGGGACAGGGATGGTATGGCTACACCTTC. It specifies CASSQPGQGWYGYTF.

The rearrangement links TRBV12-3 or TRBV12-4 to TRBJ1-1; possibly TRBD1 for D (5 bases). V lost 7 bases, J lost 1 base, and 16 bases lay in between. CDR3 length: 15 residues. The CDR3 region is CASTLRGAGNTEAFF. CDR3 nucleotides: TGTGCCAGCACCTTGAGAGGGGCCGGGAACACTGAAGCTTTCTTT.

The table lists this clonotype with a few counts. The chain combines TRBV29-1 with TRBJ2-3; no reliable D call. The germline gives CDR1 SQVTM, CDR2 ANQGSEA. This CDR3 has 14 residues. Deletions cut 3 bases from V and 9 bases from J, with 19 bases between. The CDR3 DNA follows: TGCAGCGTTGACGGCTGGGGTCCAGTGAGGACGCAGTATTTT. Translation gives CSVDGWGPVRTQYF.

J is TRBJ2-1 and V is TRBV5-1, with 8 bases identical to TRBD2. The length of the CDR3 is 17 residues. Per the germline V gene, CDR1 is SGHRS and CDR2 is YFSETQ. With 0 bases clipped from V and 1 base from J, the junction kept 6 bases outside the gene matches. The DNA of the CDR3 is TGCGCCAGCAGCTTGGCCGGTAGCGGGGCTTCCTACAATGAGCAGTTCTTC. Translation: CASSLAGSGASYNEQFF.

This clonotype showed up many times. The V and J genes are TRBV7-8 and TRBJ1-5; D ambiguous. The V end lost 3 bases, the J end lost 2 bases, and 11 bases lay between the germline ends. The length of the CDR3 is 15 residues. Germline V gives CDR1 SGHVS, CDR2 FQNEAQ. The CDR3 region has the DNA TGTGCCAGCAGCTTGGGTCCGACGGGCAATCAGCCCCAGCATTTT. Protein: CASSLGPTGNQPQHF.

The sample holds a few counts of this clonotype. This sequence joins TRBV4-3 and TRBJ1-5, with D perhaps matching TRBD1 (5 bases). CDR1 is LGHNA and CDR2 is YSLEER in the germline V gene. The ends were cut back, 4 bases at V and 3 bases at J, with 13 bases in the middle. This CDR3 has 15 amino acids. This CDR3 reads CASSPGVGNNQPQHF. In DNA form, the CDR3 reads TGCGCCAGCAGCCCGGGGGTGGGAAACAATCAGCCCCAGCATTTT.

As DNA, the CDR3 is TGCGCCAGCGGAGACAGCTCGAACACCGGGGAGCTGTTTTTT. Encoded protein: CASGDSSNTGELFF. The rearrangement uses TRBV4-1 and TRBJ2-2, with D possibly TRBD1 on 5 matching bases. CDR1 is MGHRA and CDR2 is YSYEKL in the germline V gene. CDR3 size: 14 residues. Deletions cut 8 bases from V and 0 bases from J, with 10 bases between.

This clonotype was seen a handful of times. The V and J genes are TRBV27 and TRBJ2-2, with D uncertain. Trimming took off 2 bases at V and 7 bases at J, with 5 bases between the two ends. Germline V gene lookup returns CDR1 MNHEY and CDR2 SMNVEV (reference sequence). The CDR3 is made up of 12 amino acids. CDR3 protein: CASSLIGGELFF. CDR3 nucleotide sequence: TGTGCCAGCAGTTTAATCGGCGGGGAGCTGTTTTTT.

This clonotype was observed a few times. The chain combines TRBV27 with TRBJ2-1; tentative D call: TRBD2 (6 bases). Trimming shortened V by 2 bases and J by 4 bases, and 18 bases separated the two germline ends. The CDR3 is 17 residues long. Germline CDR1 reads MNHEY; CDR2 reads SMNVEV (reference sequence). Written as DNA, the CDR3 is TGTGCCAGCAGTTTAAACCTCCGGGACGGACTATACAATGAGCAGTTCTTC. Encoded protein: CASSLNLRDGLYNEQFF.

This clonotype has a handful of counts. The rearrangement links TRBV20-1 to TRBJ2-3, with 7 bases matching TRBD2. CDR1 DFQATT and CDR2 SNEGSKA come from the germline V gene (reference sequence). With 3 bases clipped from V and 1 base from J, the junction kept 4 bases outside the gene matches. This CDR3 is built from 14 residues. The CDR3 sequence: CSASWRERTDTQYF. The CDR3, as DNA: TGCAGTGCTAGTTGGCGGGAGCGCACAGATACGCAGTATTTT.